Listed below are T cell receptor beta chains from one sample, sequenced in a study of OX40 agonist ivuxolimab in advanced cancers. Method: immunoSEQ multiplex PCR; TCRdb's copy keeps in-frame clones and lacks some. The sample includes 45,000 to 65,000 clones, 70% to 90% of them seen just once. Sequenced here: CD4+ or CD8+ T cells sorted from blood, sampled in a trial of the OX40 agonist ivuxolimab. These receptors came from an adult with an advanced solid tumor such as melanoma, head and neck, liver or kidney cancer. The CDR3 runs from the conserved cysteine through the conserved F or W. A D gene is named only where the DNA matches it firmly. Clone size is stated in some rows and not others, as once, few, many or a class when expanded.

13,TRBV10-3,.,TRBJ2-7,.,TGTGCCATCAGTGAGTCGGACAACTACGAGCAGTACTTC,CAISESDNYEQYF
14,TRBV5-1,.,TRBJ1-1,.,TGCGCCAGCAGCCAGGGACTGGCTAACACTGAAGCTTTCTTT,CASSQGLANTEAFF
13,TRBV6-1,.,TRBJ1-5,TRBD1,TGTGCCAGCAGCAAGGACAGGTTCCAGCCCCAGCATTTT,CASSKDRFQPQHF
13,TRBV7-9,.,TRBJ1-2,TRBD1,TGTGCCAGCAGCGCGGGACAGCCCTATGGCTACACCTTC,CASSAGQPYGYTF
13,TRBV4-1,.,TRBJ1-5,.,TGCGCCAGCAGCCAAGGGGTGACTCAGCCCCAGCATTTT,CASSQGVTQPQHF
15,TRBV5-4,.,TRBJ2-3,.,TGTGCCAGCAGCTCAACAGGGATTAGCACAGATACGCAGTATTTT,CASSSTGISTDTQYF
11,TRBV30,.,TRBJ2-5,.,TGTGCCTGGAGTGTAGGGGGGGAAAAAGACTTC,CAWSVGGEKDF
15,TRBV4-1,.,TRBJ2-1,TRBD1,TGCGCCAGCAGCCAGGACAGGGGGCGAGGGAATGAGCAGTTCTTC,CASSQDRGRGNEQFF
15,TRBV7-9,.,TRBJ1-1,.,TGTGCCAGCAGCCCCGTGGGCGGGGGGCTTACTGAAGCTTTCTTT,CASSPVGGGLTEAFF
16,TRBV7-2,once,TRBJ2-7,TRBD1,TGTGCCAGCAGCGCCCGGCCCGGGACAGGGCTGTGGAAGCAGTACTTC,CASSARPGTGLWKQYF
14,TRBV21-1,.,TRBJ2-6,.,TGTGCCAACACGACAGGGAACGGGGCCAACGTCCTGACTTTC,CANTTGNGANVLTF
16,TRBV5-1,.,TRBJ2-1,TRBD2,TGCGCCAGCAGCTTGGAGGCTAGCGGGAGCTACAATGAGCAGTTCTTC,CASSLEASGSYNEQFF
14,TRBV14,.,TRBJ2-7,.,TGTGCCAGCAGCCAAGAGTACGGAACCTACGAGCAGTACTTC,CASSQEYGTYEQYF
22,TRBV5-1,.,TRBJ2-2,TRBD1,TGCGCCAGCAGCCGTCCCGGGACAGGGTCGGCACCATCTGGCCCGAACACCGGGGAGCTGTTTTTT,CASSRPGTGSAPSGPNTGELFF
12,TRBV7-8,few,TRBJ1-1,.,TGTGCCAGCAGCTTAGGAGCCGAGCATCCTTTCTTT,CASSLGAEHPFF
15,TRBV6-1,many,TRBJ1-5,.,TGTGCCAGCAGTGAAGAGGACAGCTTCTATCAGCCCCAGCATTTT,CASSEEDSFYQPQHF
15,TRBV5-1,.,TRBJ1-5,TRBD1,TGCGCCAGCAGCTTGGGACAGGGGAACAATCAGCCCCAGCATTTT,CASSLGQGNNQPQHF
15,TRBV6-5,.,TRBJ2-5,TRBD2,TGTGCCAGCGACAGTACGGGGGGAAGTGGAGAGACCCAGTACTTC,CASDSTGGSGETQYF
16,TRBV13,.,TRBJ2-5,TRBD2,TGTGCCAGCAGCTCCAGGGCGGGGGGGTATCAAGAGACCCAGTACTTC,CASSSRAGGYQETQYF
13,TRBV7-9,.,TRBJ2-3,TRBD2,TGTGCCAGCAGAAGCGGGGGGGCAGATACGCAGTATTTT,CASRSGGADTQYF
14,TRBV28,.,TRBJ1-1,.,TGTGCCAGCAGTTTGACGTTTACGAACACTGAAGCTTTCTTT,CASSLTFTNTEAFF
13,TRBV4-3,.,TRBJ1-1,.,TGCGCCAGCAGCCAAGGACAGTACACTGAAGCTTTCTTT,CASSQGQYTEAFF